The text below deals with one TCR beta chain. This record belongs to a study of blood T cell repertoires in COVID-19. Study details: Donors in the United States, Italy and Spain gave samples during acute or convalescent COVID-19. Nucleic acid was either cDNA or gDNA, and it came from T cells, B-cell-depleted T cells, or PBMCs.

Trimming shortened V by 8 bases and J by 0 bases, and 8 bases separated the two germline ends. Germline V lookup: CDR1 GTSNPN, CDR2 SVGIG (reference sequence). The CDR3 is 13 amino acids. Study processing details: Estimates of nucleated cell counts were drawn from the amplification of reference gene primers. TCRdb keeps only in-frame clones here, not all; method: immunoSEQ multiplex PCR. That table gives V, J and clone size, and the DNA gave D and trimming. Among around 200,000 clones listed, more than 70% were seen once. What was sequenced was peripheral blood. The V gene is TRBV30, the J gene TRBJ2-6, with a weak D call TRBD1 (5 bases). The sequence derives from a man aged 35 to 55 with active or convalescent COVID-19. CDR3 sequence: CATDSSGANVLTF. The CDR3, as DNA: TGTGCCACTGACAGCTCTGGGGCCAACGTCCTGACTTTC.